What follows are 14 T cell receptor beta chains derived from one specimen sequenced in a study of T cell clonotyping in hematopoietic cell transplantation. TCRdb keeps only in-frame clones here, not all; method: immunoSEQ multiplex PCR. This table holds approximately 30,000 clones, approximately 81% found once. Time point in this sample: recipient sample about 28 days before transplant, after cytoreduction. This material consisted of peripheral blood mononuclear cells, taken before stem cell transplant. These receptors were taken from a man aged 35-49 years with acute myeloid leukemia. Some clones in this sample may be carry-over from other donors' samples.

In this sample, this clone turned up once. This rearrangement joins TRBV6-5 to TRBJ1-1, with D unresolved. Trimming cost V 2 bases and J 10 bases, with 14 bases left between them. Germline-derived CDR1 and CDR2 are MNHEY and SVGAGI. The CDR3 contains 13 residues. The CDR3 DNA follows: TGTGCCAGCAGTTACCTAGGACGGTTTGGAGCTTTCTTT. Protein sequence: CASSYLGRFGAFF.

This clone was picked up a small number of times. This chain joins TRBV30 and TRBJ1-6; D unresolved. Germline CDR1 GTSNPN, CDR2 SVGIG (reference sequence). The CDR3 is made up of 13 amino acids. The V end lost 1 base, the J end lost 7 bases, and 8 bases lay between the germline ends. The CDR3 is CAWSATTNSPLHF. For the CDR3, the DNA is TGTGCCTGGAGTGCTACCACGAATTCACCCCTCCACTTT.

The chain joins TRBV29-1 to TRBJ1-6, with 9 bases identical to TRBD1. Germline V CDR1 and CDR2: SQVTM, ANQGSEA. The junction had 5 bases not matched to a gene; V was cut back by 4 bases and J by 7 bases. The CDR3 contains 14 residues. The CDR3 loop is CSVGGDRVNSPLHF. DNA of the CDR3: TGCAGCGTTGGTGGGGACAGGGTAAATTCACCCCTCCACTTT.

The V call is TRBV7-6, the J call TRBJ2-2, with D uncertain. V lost 3 bases to trimming and J lost 0 bases, with 5 bases between them. Germline V gene data show CDR1 as SGHVS and CDR2 as FNYEAQ. The length of the CDR3 is 14 residues. DNA of the CDR3: TGTGCCAGCAGCTTGCACGCGAACACCGGGGAGCTGTTTTTT. Its translation is CASSLHANTGELFF.

The V gene is TRBV29-1, the J gene TRBJ2-3; TRBD1 is a possible D gene (6 bases). The germline V gene encodes CDR1 SQVTM and CDR2 ANQGSEA. The CDR3 loop spans 13 amino acids. V dropped 3 bases and J dropped 3 bases, with 10 bases sitting between them. The CDR3: CSVERGSTDTQYF. As DNA, the CDR3 is TGCAGCGTTGAGAGGGGGTCTACAGATACGCAGTATTTT.

The chain combines TRBV30 with TRBJ2-1; D unresolved. Trimming stripped 3 bases from V and 0 bases from J, with 21 bases between. This CDR3 region has 18 residues. In germline, CDR1 is GTSNPN, CDR2 SVGIG (reference sequence). DNA for the CDR3: TGTGCCTGGAGGGATTTCAGGCGATCCTCTACCTCCTACAATGAGCAGTTCTTC. Amino acids: CAWRDFRRSSTSYNEQFF.

This clone was counted only a few times. The chain has TRBV12-5 and TRBJ1-6; a weak D match, TRBD1 (5 bases). CDR3 size: 14 residues. V was pared by 7 bases and J by 5 bases, with 12 bases between. In germline, CDR1 is LGHNT, CDR2 FRNRAP. The CDR3 DNA reads as TGTGCTAGTGATCGGGGCGGAGATAATTCACCCCTCCACTTT. The encoded protein is CASDRGGDNSPLHF.

This chain links TRBV19 with TRBJ2-2, with D unresolved. The germline CDR1 and CDR2 sequences are LNHDA and SQIVND (reference sequence). The V end lost 3 bases, the J end lost 3 bases, and 8 bases lay between the germline ends. This CDR3 is built from 14 residues. CDR3 bases: TGTGCCAGTAGTATTCCCCCTTACACCGGGGAGCTGTTTTTT. It encodes CASSIPPYTGELFF. Together with reference TRBV19 and TRBJ2-2, the CDR3 gives the full variable domain: DGGITQSPKYLFRKEGQNVTLSCEQNLNHDAMYWYRQDPGQGLRLIYYSQIVNDFQKGDIAEGYSVSREKKESFPLTVTSAQKNPTAFYLCASSIPPYTGELFFGEGSRLTVL.

This clone was recorded once. The V and J genes are TRBV5-1 and TRBJ2-1; 11 nucleotides align to TRBD2. CDR1 and CDR2 from the germline V gene are SGHRS and YFSETQ. Losses at the gene ends were 4 bases for V and 5 bases for J; bases not matched to a gene: 5. This CDR3 contains 15 residues. CDR3 DNA sequence: TGCGCCAGCAGCGTACTAGCGGGAGCTGACAATGAGCAGTTCTTC. Translating gives CASSVLAGADNEQFF.

The gene calls are TRBV25-1 and TRBJ1-1; D not resolved. CDR3 size: 14 residues. Germline-derived CDR1 and CDR2 are MGHDK and SYGVNS. Trimming removed 2 bases at V and 6 bases at J, with 13 bases between. The CDR3 loop reads CASSERSERAEAFF. CDR3 coding DNA: TGTGCCAGCAGTGAAAGGTCGGAAAGGGCTGAAGCTTTCTTT.

The rearrangement joins TRBV2 to TRBJ2-7; D is undetermined. The CDR3 is 13 amino acids. V gave up 4 bases and J gave up 4 bases, with 11 bases separating them. From germline, CDR1 is SNHLY and CDR2 FYNNEI. CDR3 in amino acids: CASSGGFTYEQYF. The CDR3 coding sequence is TGTGCCAGCAGTGGAGGTTTCACGTACGAGCAGTACTTC.

The CDR3 nucleotides read TGTGCCAGTAGTCTGGGGAGGGGACGGGAAAAACTGTTTTTT. Protein: CASSLGRGREKLFF. The V gene is TRBV19, the J gene TRBJ1-4, with D perhaps matching TRBD1 (5 bases). Trimming took 5 bases from V and 8 from J, leaving 15 bases between them. Per germline, CDR1 LNHDA and CDR2 SQIVND (reference sequence). This CDR3 contains 14 residues.

This chain connects TRBV6-6 to TRBJ1-2; no definite D call. This CDR3 contains 13 residues. V was clipped by 9 bases and J by 4 bases, with 15 bases between them. Germline loops: CDR1 MNHNY, CDR2 SVGAGI (reference sequence). CDR3 in DNA: TGTGCCAGTACCCCCCAGCGCAGCTATGGCTACACCTTC. Translating gives CASTPQRSYGYTF.

This clone was seen a handful of times. V and J are TRBV29-1 and TRBJ1-1, with D perhaps TRBD1 (6 bases). The CDR3 has 11 amino acids. V dropped 3 bases and J dropped 8 bases, with 10 bases sitting between them. In germline, CDR1 is SQVTM, CDR2 ANQGSEA. DNA of the CDR3: TGCAGCGTTGATCAGGGGCAGGAAGCTTTCTTT. Protein sequence: CSVDQGQEAFF.